A single sample gave rise to the 7 T cell receptor beta chains below, sequenced in a study of OX40 agonist ivuxolimab in advanced cancers. Library method: the immunoSEQ multiplex PCR assay. What TCRdb holds here is the immuneACCESS table cut down to in-frame rearrangements. Part of the clones is not present; checked against another copy, under half of the missing clones reflect an unresolved V gene, and the others are unexplained. In this sample the table shows fewer than 130,000 clones, around 90% of which occur a single time. The top ten clonotypes cover 0.25% to 0.3% of the sample. This specimen consisted of CD4+ or CD8+ T cells sorted from blood, obtained in a trial of the OX40 agonist ivuxolimab. All receptors come from an adult with an advanced solid tumor such as melanoma, head and neck, liver or kidney cancer.

The genes are TRBV4-3 and TRBJ1-1; 7 bases agree with TRBD1. V lost 2 bases, J lost 1 base, and 10 bases stayed unmatched. Germline V lookup: CDR1 LGHNA, CDR2 YSLEER. The CDR3 is 17 residues long. CDR3 loop: CASSQQGGTAENTEAFF. The CDR3 nucleotides read TGCGCCAGCAGCCAACAAGGGGGGACAGCAGAGAACACTGAAGCTTTCTTT.

The V and J genes are TRBV5-5 and TRBJ1-5; the D is unclear. This CDR3 region has 16 residues. Germline values: CDR1 SGHKS, CDR2 YYEKEE (reference sequence). V was shortened by 4 bases and J by 1 base, with 15 bases between the two germline ends. The CDR3 is CASSLTAAESNQPQHF. CDR3 in DNA: TGTGCCAGCAGCCTCACAGCAGCCGAAAGCAATCAGCCCCAGCATTTT.

This CDR3 is CASRPLAGGNEQFF. The CDR3 nucleotides are TGTGCCAGTAGACCTCTAGCGGGAGGCAATGAGCAGTTCTTC. The rearrangement links TRBV19 to TRBJ2-1; 11 bases match TRBD2. V was clipped by 6 bases and J by 6 bases; unmatched bases: 4. The CDR3 length is 14 residues. The germline V gene has CDR1 LNHDA and CDR2 SQIVND (reference sequence). Together with reference TRBV19 and TRBJ2-1, the CDR3 gives the full variable domain: DGGITQSPKYLFRKEGQNVTLSCEQNLNHDAMYWYRQDPGQGLRLIYYSQIVNDFQKGDIAEGYSVSREKKESFPLTVTSAQKNPTAFYLCASRPLAGGNEQFFGPGTRLTVL.

The V call is TRBV28, the J call TRBJ2-3; possible D gene TRBD2, 5 bases. The V and J ends lost 10 bases and 2 bases respectively, with 19 bases between them. CDR1 and CDR2 (germline): MDHEN, SYDVKM. The CDR3 has 15 residues. CDR3 sequence reads: CATAGQSSFTDTQYF. The CDR3, as DNA: TGTGCCACAGCAGGCCAATCTAGCTTCACAGATACGCAGTATTTT.

This clone has only one observation. This chain links TRBV13 with TRBJ1-2, with 9 bases matching TRBD1. The V segment lost 5 bases and the J segment 0 bases; nucleotides outside the gene matches: 16. This CDR3 contains 19 residues. Germline CDR1 reads PRHDT; CDR2 reads FYEKMQ (reference sequence). CDR3 nucleotide sequence: TGTGCCAGCAGCACGGGACAGGGAGAGACGATAAAAGCTAACTATGGCTACACCTTC. This sequence encodes CASSTGQGETIKANYGYTF.

The J gene is TRBJ1-1, the V gene TRBV18; no clear D gene. The CDR3 sequence is 15 residues long. The V gene's germline CDR1 is KGHSH and CDR2 LQKENI. V was pared by 3 bases and J by 0 bases, with 11 bases between. The CDR3 here is CASSPLQEMNTEAFF. In nucleotides, the CDR3 is TGTGCCAGCTCACCCCTCCAAGAGATGAACACTGAAGCTTTCTTT.

The rearrangement uses TRBV7-2 and TRBJ2-2; D is perhaps TRBD1 (6 bases). The V end was cut by 5 bases, the J end by 6 bases, with 13 bases between. The CDR3 consists of 14 residues. Looked up from germline, CDR1 is SGHTA and CDR2 is FQGNSA. CDR3 region: CASSLQQGSGELFF. DNA for the CDR3: TGTGCCAGCAGCCTTCAACAGGGATCCGGGGAGCTGTTTTTT.